This T cell receptor (beta chain) was captured in a study of T cell changes during pregnancy in multiple sclerosis. Looked up from germline, CDR1 is SGHRS and CDR2 is YFSETQ. J gave up 3 bases and V 4 bases, and 6 bases lay outside the gene matches. This CDR3 has 16 residues. The table came from immunoSEQ multiplex PCR; TCRdb's copy has only in-frame clones and leaves some out. The sample carries some 80,000 clones, around 92% recorded once. This TCR came from a female donor in good health, enrolled as a control in a pregnancy study. Sequencing was performed on peripheral blood, taken in the first trimester of pregnancy. V gene TRBV5-1 combines with J gene TRBJ2-2, with 10 bases lining up with TRBD1. The CDR3 spells CASSPGTGAYTGELFF. The CDR3 DNA reads TGCGCCAGCAGCCCCGGGACAGGGGCCTACACCGGGGAGCTGTTTTTT. The full variable domain, its missing parts supplied by reference TRBV5-1 and TRBJ2-2, is KAGVTQTPRYLIKTRGQQVTLSCSPISGHRSVSWYQQTPGQGLQFLFEYFSETQRNKGNFPGRFSGRQFSNSRSEMNVSTLELGDSALYLCASSPGTGAYTGELFFGEGSRLTVL.